Below, 3 T cell receptor beta chains from the same sample are listed, as sequenced in a study of cytomegalovirus exposure and HLA in healthy donors. PCR used 60 Vbeta primers and 13 Jbeta primers. Here immunoSEQ multiplex PCR was the method, and the copy in TCRdb shows in-frame clones only, minus some. The sample holds roughly 100,000 clones, about 80% seen once. The sequenced sample consisted of PBMCs. Receptors originate from a female donor in good health and CMV-seropositive.

The chain links TRBV2 to TRBJ1-1; 7 bases are a match to TRBD1. Trimming removed 7 bases from V and 0 bases from J; junction bases left unmatched: 5. CDR3 size: 14 residues. Germline values: CDR1 SNHLY, CDR2 FYNNEI. Written as DNA, the CDR3 is TGTGCCAGCACCATGGGACAGATGAACACTGAAGCTTTCTTT. Translating it yields CASTMGQMNTEAFF.

Of note for this clone: The junction does not match germline at one end; this may be a read error. The sample has other DNA sequences that encode this CDR3 too. This chain joins TRBV23-1 and TRBJ1-4; D may be TRBD1 (5 bases). TRBV23-1 is reported as an ORF; its role is uncertain. CDR3 size: 14 residues. The DNA for the CDR3 is TGCGCCAGCAGTCAAAGGATTGGAGGGGATAAACTGTTCTTT. Its protein product is CASSQRIGGDKLFF.

This chain connects TRBV7-3 to TRBJ2-3; 9 bases align to TRBD2. This CDR3 comprises 15 residues. Germline V lookup: CDR1 SGHTA, CDR2 FQGTGA. With 5 bases clipped from V and 6 bases from J, the junction kept 9 bases outside the gene matches. CDR3 residues: CASSPTSGLFDTQYF. DNA of the CDR3: TGTGCCAGCAGCCCGACTAGCGGTTTGTTCGATACGCAGTATTTT.